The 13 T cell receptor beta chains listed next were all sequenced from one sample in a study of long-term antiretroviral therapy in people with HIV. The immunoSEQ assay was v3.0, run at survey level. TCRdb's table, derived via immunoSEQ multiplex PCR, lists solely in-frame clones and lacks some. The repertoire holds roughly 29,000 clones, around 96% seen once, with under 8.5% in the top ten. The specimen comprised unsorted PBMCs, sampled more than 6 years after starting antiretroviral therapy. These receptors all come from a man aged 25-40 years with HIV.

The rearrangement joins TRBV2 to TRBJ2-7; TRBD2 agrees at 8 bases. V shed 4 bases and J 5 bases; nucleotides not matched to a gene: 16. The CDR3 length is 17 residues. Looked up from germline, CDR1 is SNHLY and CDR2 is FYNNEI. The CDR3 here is CASSGGRGGRFVHEQYF. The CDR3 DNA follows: TGTGCCAGCAGTGGGGGAAGGGGCGGGAGGTTCGTCCACGAGCAGTACTTC.

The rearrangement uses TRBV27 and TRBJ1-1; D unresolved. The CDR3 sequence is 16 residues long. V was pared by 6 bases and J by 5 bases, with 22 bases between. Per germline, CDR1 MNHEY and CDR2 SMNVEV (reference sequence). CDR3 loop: CASRLTASRADTEAFF. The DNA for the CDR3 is TGTGCCAGCAGATTAACGGCATCGAGGGCTGATACTGAAGCTTTCTTT.

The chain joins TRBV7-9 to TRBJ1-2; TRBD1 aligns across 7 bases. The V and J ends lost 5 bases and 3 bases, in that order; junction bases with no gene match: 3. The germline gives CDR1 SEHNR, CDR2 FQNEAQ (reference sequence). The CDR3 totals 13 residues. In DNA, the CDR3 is TGTGCCAGCAGCGTTCAGGGGGACTATGGCTACACCTTC. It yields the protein CASSVQGDYGYTF.

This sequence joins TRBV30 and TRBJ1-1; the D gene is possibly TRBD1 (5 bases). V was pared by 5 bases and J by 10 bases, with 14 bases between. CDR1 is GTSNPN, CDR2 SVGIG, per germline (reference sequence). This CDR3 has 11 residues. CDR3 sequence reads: CAWAGSGRAFF. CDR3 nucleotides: TGTGCCTGGGCAGGGTCTGGGAGAGCTTTCTTT.

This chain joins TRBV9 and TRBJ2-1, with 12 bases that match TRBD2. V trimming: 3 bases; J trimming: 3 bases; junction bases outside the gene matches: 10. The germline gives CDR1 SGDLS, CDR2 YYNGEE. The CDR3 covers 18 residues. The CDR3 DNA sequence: TGTGCCAGCAGCGCGTATGAGGGACTAGCGGGTATCTACAATGAGCAGTTCTTC. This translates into CASSAYEGLAGIYNEQFF. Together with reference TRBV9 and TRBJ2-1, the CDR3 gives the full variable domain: DSGVTQTPKHLITATGQRVTLRCSPRSGDLSVYWYQQSLDQGLQFLIQYYNGEERAKGNILERFSAQQFPDLHSELNLSSLELGDSALYFCASSAYEGLAGIYNEQFFGPGTRLTVL.

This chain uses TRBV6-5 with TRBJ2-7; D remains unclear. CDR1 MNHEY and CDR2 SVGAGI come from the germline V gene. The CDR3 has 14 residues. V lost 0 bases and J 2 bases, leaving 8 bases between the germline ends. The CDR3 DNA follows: TGTGCCAGCAGTTACTCGCTCGTGGCCTACGAGCAGTACTTC. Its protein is CASSYSLVAYEQYF.

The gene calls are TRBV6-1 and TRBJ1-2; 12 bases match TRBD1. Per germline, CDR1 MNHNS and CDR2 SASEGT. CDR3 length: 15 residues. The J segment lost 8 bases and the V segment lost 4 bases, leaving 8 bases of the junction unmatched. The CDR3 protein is CASSGPGQGAGGYTF. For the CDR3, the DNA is TGTGCCAGCAGTGGACCGGGACAGGGGGCTGGAGGCTACACCTTC.

This chain's CDR3 is CASSSGQGYTGELFF. The CDR3 DNA follows: TGTGCCAGCAGCTCAGGACAGGGGTACACCGGGGAGCTGTTTTTT. The chain has TRBV27 and TRBJ2-2, with 9 positions matching TRBD1. CDR1 and CDR2 from the germline V gene are MNHEY and SMNVEV (reference sequence). CDR3 size: 15 residues. J was trimmed by 3 bases and V by 6 bases; bases with no gene match: 5.

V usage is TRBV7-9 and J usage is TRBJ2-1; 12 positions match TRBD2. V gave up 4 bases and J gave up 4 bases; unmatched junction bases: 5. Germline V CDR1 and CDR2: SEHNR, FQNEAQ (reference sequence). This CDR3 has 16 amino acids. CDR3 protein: CASSSILAGGYNEQFF. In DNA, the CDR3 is TGTGCCAGCAGCTCGATACTAGCGGGAGGATACAATGAGCAGTTCTTC.

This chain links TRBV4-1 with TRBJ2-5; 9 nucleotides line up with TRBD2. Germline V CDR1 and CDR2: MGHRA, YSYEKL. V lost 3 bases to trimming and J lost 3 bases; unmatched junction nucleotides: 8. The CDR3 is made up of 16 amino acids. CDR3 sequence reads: CASSHRVAGVKETQYF. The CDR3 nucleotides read TGCGCCAGCAGCCACCGGGTAGCGGGGGTGAAAGAGACCCAGTACTTC.

The chain's CDR3 is CASSPERDKTYEQYF. CDR3 sequence (DNA): TGCGCCAGCAGCCCGGAACGGGACAAAACCTACGAGCAGTACTTC. The chain recombines TRBV5-1 with TRBJ2-7; D is perhaps TRBD1 (6 bases). Germline V gives CDR1 SGHRS, CDR2 YFSETQ. The CDR3 is 15 residues long. Trimming pared 4 bases from V and 2 bases from J, leaving 16 bases between.

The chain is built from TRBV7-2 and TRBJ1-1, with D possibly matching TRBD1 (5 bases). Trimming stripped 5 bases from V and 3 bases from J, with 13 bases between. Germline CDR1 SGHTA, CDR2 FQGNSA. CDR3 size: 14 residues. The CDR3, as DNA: TGTGCCAGCAGCCCCCAGGGAGGGGACACTGAAGCTTTCTTT. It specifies CASSPQGGDTEAFF.

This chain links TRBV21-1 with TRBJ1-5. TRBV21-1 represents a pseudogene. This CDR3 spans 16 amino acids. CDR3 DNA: TGTGCCAGCACAGACCGGGTCCAATATAGCAATCAGCCCCAGCATTTT. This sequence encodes CASTDRVQYSNQPQHF.